This TCR beta chain originates from a study of graft-versus-host responses after intestinal transplantation (dated by TCRdb to 2020 to 2022). As for the study more broadly: Recipients received multivisceral, liver-intestinal, or isolated intestinal transplants. A cohort of around 25 intestinal transplant recipients, including one retransplant, was enrolled, and a few patients lacking pretransplant specimens were excluded. Donor T cell macrochimerism was defined as a peak of at least 4% donor T cells among recipient peripheral blood mononuclear cells. To identify alloreactive clones, pre-transplant mixed lymphocyte reaction products were sequenced and compared with unstimulated pre-transplant donor and recipient T cells. Rather than being sequenced by the commercial service, samples from a few later patients were sequenced in-house on an Illumina MiSeq and processed with MiXCR. Every recipient was given anti-thymocyte globulin induction, then maintenance tacrolimus and steroids for roughly 3 years. After intestinal transplantation, graft-versus-host and host-versus-graft alloreactive T cell clones in the graft, circulation and bone marrow were tracked using bulk TCR-beta CDR3 sequencing. Overall study outcomes, separate from this receptor: Early after transplant, peak levels of circulating GvH clones were associated with declines in HvG clones. GvH clones turned up in recipient bone marrow, with some appearing earlier in ileal mucosa or blood, a pattern consistent with an intestinal mucosal origin. The conclusions were limited by the relatively low number and heterogeneity of the intestinal transplant patients. In patients with donor T cell macrochimerism, the allografts had high GvH to HvG T cell clonal ratios.

This clone is categorized as medium-sized (0.01 to 0.1%). Per-base quality was not reported, and no clone a single base away is much larger than it. Sample time point, as interpreted from the label and publication: cells obtained before transplantation from donor or recipient. Mixed lymphocyte reactions plated some 200,000 CFSE-labeled pre-transplant responders with some 200,000 irradiated violet-dye-labeled stimulators and were cultured for about 6 days. After the mixed lymphocyte reaction, proliferating CD3+CD4+CFSE-low and CD3+CD8+CFSE-low responder cells were FACS-sorted on a BD Influx sorter. Trimming costs V 5 bases and J 5 bases, and their ends lie 13 bases apart. Spanning cysteine to phenylalanine, the CDR3 consists of 13 amino acids. The kept DNA is CDR3 alone, 39 bases in frame from the first base. CDR1 KGHSH and CDR2 LQKENI are derived from the germline V gene. Library preparation used the immunoSEQ multiplex PCR assay. For most patients, genomic DNA was isolated using the Qiagen DNeasy Blood and Tissue Kit and was shipped frozen to Adaptive Biotechnologies for TCR sequencing. For most patients, genomic DNA was subjected to high-throughput TCR-beta CDR3 sequencing by Adaptive Biotechnologies. Per the original workflow: Adaptive's ImmunoSEQ software supplied the TCR sequencing data for roughly 17 patients, while MiXCR and VDJtools were used to process a few other patients. CD4 versus CD8 sorting errors were corrected by removing sequences found in both subsets at a frequency ratio below 5:1. CDR3 nucleotide sequences shared between donor and recipient were removed because the origin of such sequences could not be assigned. At least 2-fold expansion over unstimulated cells and a minimum CFSE-low frequency of 0.002% (template counts) or 0.001% (read counts) were required for clones to be classified as alloreactive. Mappable clones were those detected in sequenced pre-transplant spleen, lymph node, or MLR CFSE-low populations of the donor or recipient. Cumulative frequency of alloreactive clones was calculated as a percentage of all sequences weighted by copy number. TCRdb limited this immuneACCESS table to in-frame rearrangements with V and J called. A share of clones is missing; checked studies link under half to unresolved V genes, and the rest is unexplained. The V and J calls and clone size come from that table; D and trimming were worked out from the DNA. This sample comprises tens of thousands of clones, approximately 40% of them detected only once. The ten largest account for around 1.6% of the sample.

This sequence uses TRBV18 and TRBJ2-7; the best D guess is TRBD2, with 5 bases matching. This specimen consisted of alloreactive CD8+ T cells from a mixed lymphocyte reaction culture, obtained before intestinal transplant. Interpreted using the paper, the cell subset or site label stands for: CFSE-low proliferating T cells sorted from approximately 6-day pre-transplant mixed lymphocyte reaction (GvH or HvG direction). This clonotype originated in a human patient who received an intestinal transplant. The CDR3 region: CASSRRSGDEQYF. The DNA sequence follows: TGTGCCAGCTCAAGACGCAGCGGCGACGAGCAGTACTTC.